The 18 T cell receptor beta chains in this list originate from one sample, sequenced in a study of blood T cell repertoires in COVID-19 (TCRdb year 2020). Library preparation was by the immunoSEQ multiplex PCR assay. TCRdb retrieved this table from immuneACCESS and kept in-frame rearrangements only. Not all clones are present; in checked studies, unresolved V genes account for under half, and no reason is known for the remainder. The sample includes 97,000 or so clones, with about nine tenths observed a single time. Around 5% of the sample rests with the top ten. The sample comprised peripheral blood. Receptors were obtained from a man aged 45-65 years with acute or convalescent COVID-19.

The chain is built from TRBV10-3 and TRBJ2-7, with 9 bases fitting TRBD1. This CDR3 has 16 residues. Per germline, CDR1 ENHRY and CDR2 SYGVKD. V lost 5 bases to trimming and J lost 3 bases; unmatched junction nucleotides: 11. CDR3 residues: CAISPTGTGRGYEQYF. DNA for the CDR3: TGTGCCATCAGTCCGACCGGGACAGGGCGGGGCTACGAGCAGTACTTC.

The rearrangement joins TRBV10-3 to TRBJ2-7; 7 bases map to TRBD2. CDR1 and CDR2 (germline): ENHRY, SYGVKD. J gave up 2 bases and V 6 bases, and 4 bases lay outside the gene matches. The CDR3 sequence is 13 residues long. CDR3 in DNA: TGTGCCATCAGCACAGCGGGACCCTACGAGCAGTACTTC. Its protein is CAISTAGPYEQYF.

This rearrangement joins TRBV5-1 to TRBJ1-3; no firm D call. The CDR3 runs 14 residues. Per germline, CDR1 SGHRS and CDR2 YFSETQ. V dropped 5 bases and J dropped 7 bases, with 16 bases sitting between them. Here the CDR3 DNA reads TGCGCCAGCAGGTCGCGGGGTGGAGGGAACACCATATATTTT. Its translation is CASRSRGGGNTIYF.

The chain joins TRBV7-8 to TRBJ1-1; D might be TRBD1 (6 bases). V gave up 2 bases and J gave up 11 bases, with 12 bases separating them. The germline V gene encodes CDR1 SGHVS and CDR2 FQNEAQ. The CDR3 length is 12 residues. DNA for the CDR3: TGTGCCAGCAGCTTACTGAGCCAGGGGGCTTTCTTT. It encodes CASSLLSQGAFF. The full variable domain, with the rest looked up from reference TRBV7-8 and TRBJ1-1, is GAGVSQSPRYKVAKRGQDVALRCDPISGHVSLFWYQQALGQGPEFLTYFQNEAQLDKSGLPSDRFFAERPEGSVSTLKIQRTQQEDSAVYLCASSLLSQGAFFGQGTRLTVV.

The V gene is TRBV19, the J gene TRBJ2-1, with D possibly matching TRBD2 (6 bases). The germline V gene has CDR1 LNHDA and CDR2 SQIVND (reference sequence). Between the trimmed V and J ends, which lost 5 bases and 3 bases, there was a span of 14 bases. The CDR3 loop spans 15 amino acids. The DNA of the CDR3 is TGTGCCAGTAGTCTTAGGTGGGGGGACTACAATGAGCAGTTCTTC. Protein product: CASSLRWGDYNEQFF. The whole variable domain, filled in from reference TRBV19 and TRBJ2-1, reads DGGITQSPKYLFRKEGQNVTLSCEQNLNHDAMYWYRQDPGQGLRLIYYSQIVNDFQKGDIAEGYSVSREKKESFPLTVTSAQKNPTAFYLCASSLRWGDYNEQFFGPGTRLTVL.

The chain has TRBV7-9 and TRBJ2-3; 10 bases are shared with TRBD1. CDR1 and CDR2 from the germline V gene are SEHNR and FQNEAQ (reference sequence). The ends lost 6 bases at V and 1 base at J; junction bases unmatched: 4. The CDR3 has 15 residues. The CDR3 loop reads CASSTGTGGTDTQYF. CDR3 nucleotide sequence: TGTGCCAGCAGTACCGGGACAGGGGGCACAGATACGCAGTATTTT.

This chain joins TRBV7-9 and TRBJ2-5; 7 bases match TRBD1. There are 13 residues in the CDR3. With 4 bases clipped from V and 7 bases from J, the junction kept 6 bases outside the gene matches. Germline V CDR1 and CDR2: SEHNR, FQNEAQ (reference sequence). The CDR3 sequence is CASSSTGEGTQYF. In DNA form, the CDR3 reads TGTGCCAGCAGCTCCACAGGGGAAGGGACCCAGTACTTC.

The chain recombines TRBV18 with TRBJ2-1, with 15 nucleotides matching TRBD2. This CDR3 comprises 16 residues. Trimming cost V 2 bases and J 7 bases; bases outside gene matches: 3. Germline V lookup: CDR1 KGHSH, CDR2 LQKENI. Here the CDR3 DNA reads TGTGCCAGCTCACCAGCTGGACTAGCGGGAGGGAATGAGCAGTTCTTC. Protein: CASSPAGLAGGNEQFF.

The V call is TRBV10-2, the J call TRBJ1-6, with D unresolved. The CDR3 loop spans 15 amino acids. Between the trimmed V and J ends, which lost 3 bases and 2 bases, there was a span of 8 bases. Germline V gene lookup returns CDR1 WSHSY and CDR2 SAAADI. The CDR3 DNA reads TGCGCCAGCAGTGATGGCCTCACCTATAATTCACCCCTCCACTTT. This translates into CASSDGLTYNSPLHF.

The V and J genes are TRBV6-5 and TRBJ1-2, with D possibly being TRBD1 (5 bases). This CDR3 region has 15 residues. The V gene lost 2 bases and the J gene lost 3 bases, with 13 bases spanning the gap. CDR1 MNHEY and CDR2 SVGAGI come from the germline V gene. CDR3 in amino acids: CASSYRAGQYYGYTF. The CDR3 region has the DNA TGTGCCAGCAGTTACCGGGCAGGGCAATACTATGGCTACACCTTC.

The chain recombines TRBV19 with TRBJ1-2, with a weak D call TRBD1 (6 bases). CDR3 length equals 13 residues. V gave up 3 bases and J gave up 7 bases, with 12 bases separating them. Germline V lookup: CDR1 LNHDA, CDR2 SQIVND (reference sequence). In DNA, the CDR3 is TGTGCCAGTAGTATCCCAGGGGCGCGTGGCTACACCTTC. This codes for CASSIPGARGYTF.

This rearrangement joins TRBV5-4 to TRBJ2-2; 7 nucleotides align to TRBD1. The germline V gene has CDR1 SGHNT and CDR2 YYREEE (reference sequence). Trimming removed 1 base from V and 6 bases from J; junction bases left unmatched: 3. This CDR3 contains 14 residues. The CDR3 DNA reads TGTGCCAGCAGCTTGCGTAGGGGGCCCGGGGAGCTGTTTTTT. Translating it yields CASSLRRGPGELFF.

The chain recombines TRBV15 with TRBJ1-3, with no clear D. V was pared by 0 bases and J by 0 bases, with 15 bases between. The CDR3 extends over 18 amino acids. Per germline, CDR1 LNHNV and CDR2 YYDKDF (reference sequence). The CDR3: CATSRDKQHKTSGNTIYF. DNA of the CDR3: TGTGCCACCAGCAGAGATAAACAGCATAAGACCTCTGGAAACACCATATATTTT. Using reference TRBV15 and TRBJ1-3 for the parts outside the CDR3, the full variable domain is DAMVIQNPRYQVTQFGKPVTLSCSQTLNHNVMYWYQQKSSQAPKLLFHYYDKDFNNEADTPDNFQSRRPNTSFCFLDIRSPGLGDTAMYLCATSRDKQHKTSGNTIYFGEGSWLTVV.

The chain uses TRBV3-1 (or the pseudogene TRBV3-2) and TRBJ2-5, with 8 bases that match TRBD2. V shed 4 bases, J shed 4 bases, and the junction held 8 bases outside the gene matches. The CDR3 spans 15 residues. Per germline, CDR1 LGHDT and CDR2 YNNKEL (reference sequence). The CDR3, as DNA: TGTGCCAGCAGCCCCTCGGCGGGAGGCCGAGAGACCCAGTACTTC. It translates to CASSPSAGGRETQYF.

The chain couples TRBV3-1 (or the pseudogene TRBV3-2) to TRBJ2-5, with 8 bases that match TRBD2. Germline CDR1 reads LGHDT; CDR2 reads YNNKEL (reference sequence). This CDR3 has 14 amino acids. J gave up 3 bases and V 4 bases, and 4 bases lay outside the gene matches. CDR3 protein: CASSPVSGEETQYF. The CDR3 DNA reads TGTGCCAGCAGCCCAGTTAGCGGGGAAGAGACCCAGTACTTC.

This chain joins TRBV27 and TRBJ1-1; 11 bases align to TRBD1. V gave up 5 bases and J gave up 1 base; unmatched junction bases: 3. From germline, CDR1 is MNHEY and CDR2 SMNVEV (reference sequence). The CDR3 has 15 residues. CDR3 sequence: CASSGQGARNTEAFF. In DNA, the CDR3 is TGTGCCAGCAGTGGACAGGGGGCCCGGAACACTGAAGCTTTCTTT.

This chain joins TRBV7-8 and TRBJ2-3, with D possibly TRBD1 on 5 matching bases. The V gene's germline CDR1 is SGHVS and CDR2 FQNEAQ. Trimming removed 1 base from V and 2 bases from J, with 13 bases in between. The CDR3 loop spans 16 amino acids. For the CDR3, the DNA is TGTGCCAGCAGCTTAGTATCAGGGTCGGACACAGATACGCAGTATTTT. Amino acids: CASSLVSGSDTDTQYF.

In this sample, this clone turned up once. The chain employs TRBV4-1 and TRBJ2-3; no clear D gene. There are 14 residues in the CDR3. Germline CDR1 and CDR2: MGHRA and YSYEKL. Trimming removed 4 bases at V and 2 bases at J, with 10 bases between. This chain's CDR3 is CASSLLGPTDTQYF. CDR3 coding DNA: TGCGCCAGCAGCCTCCTAGGCCCCACAGATACGCAGTATTTT.